The entry below describes one T cell receptor (beta chain). Authors' processing steps: Reference gene primers were amplified, and this amplification served to estimate nucleated cell counts. Assay: immunoSEQ multiplex PCR; the TCRdb copy retains only in-frame clones and omits some. For V, J and clone size, that table is used; D and trimming come from the DNA. The table records a few hundred thousand clones, around 83% of them present only once. V gave up 3 bases and J gave up 4 bases; unmatched junction bases: 2. CDR1 is SNHLY, CDR2 FYNNEI, per germline. The CDR3 covers 14 residues. The entry originates in a study of blood T cell repertoires in COVID-19. About the research overall: Both acute and convalescent COVID-19 samples were obtained from the United States, Italy and Spain.

The clonotype was recovered from a woman between 45 and 65 years old who had recovered from COVID-19. Sequencing was performed on PBMCs or T cells enriched from blood (not recorded which). The rearrangement links TRBV2 to TRBJ1-3; the match to TRBD1 covers 8 bases. CDR3 region: CASSDRGLGNTIYF. The CDR3, as DNA: TGTGCCAGCAGTGACAGGGGGCTCGGAAACACCATATATTTT.